The rows below give T cell receptor beta chains drawn from one sample of a study of beta chain features in type 1 diabetes. TCRdb's copy holds only in-frame clones and misses some; the assay was immunoSEQ multiplex PCR. The sample includes about 710,000 clones, about 14% seen only once; the top ten take just under 0.04%. The sample was naive CD4+ T cells from blood. The source of these receptors is a man aged 18 to 30 with type 1 diabetes. Both conserved end residues are part of each CDR3. The order of the fields is clone size, D gene, V gene, J gene, CDR3 DNA, CDR3 protein. A D gene is named only where the DNA matches it firmly. Clone size appears in some rows only: once, few, many, or a class for an expanded clone.

>.|.|TRBV2|TRBJ2-7
TGTGCCAGCAGTGTTAGGACTTCGGCCGGCGAGCAGTACTTC
CASSVRTSAGEQYF
>.|TRBD1|TRBV9|TRBJ2-7
TGTGCCAGCAGCGTAGACGGACAGGGCCACATTAAGAGAGGCGAGCAGTACTTC
CASSVDGQGHIKRGEQYF
>few|.|TRBV28|TRBJ2-4
TGTGCCAGCAGTCTTAGGGGTAGGGGGAACATTCAGTACTTC
CASSLRGRGNIQYF
>few|.|TRBV6-6|TRBJ2-5
TGTGCCAGCAGCCCGCAAGAGACCCAGTACTTC
CASSPQETQYF
>few|.|TRBV7-9|TRBJ2-4
TGTGCCAGCAGCGATGAATTACTAGCCAAAAACATTCAGTACTTC
CASSDELLAKNIQYF
>few|.|TRBV9|TRBJ2-5
TGTGCCAGCAGCGTAGGCCAGACCCAAGAGACCCAGTACTTC
CASSVGQTQETQYF
>few|TRBD1|TRBV27|TRBJ2-5
TGTGCCAGCAGTCCCTACAGGGGCGGGGAGACCCAGTACTTC
CASSPYRGGETQYF
>.|TRBD1|TRBV18|TRBJ2-3
TGTGCCAGCTCCCCGACAGGGGGCGCAGATACGCAGTATTTT
CASSPTGGADTQYF
>few|TRBD1|TRBV30|TRBJ2-3
TGTGCCTGGAACAGGGGACAGCCTAGCACAGATACGCAGTATTTT
CAWNRGQPSTDTQYF
>.|TRBD1|TRBV30|TRBJ2-5
TGTGCCTGGAGTACACCGGGACAGCAAGAGACCCAGTACTTC
CAWSTPGQQETQYF
>few|TRBD1|TRBV5-1|TRBJ2-1
TGCGCCAGCAGCTTAGCCTCCCAGGGGGTCGATGAGCAGTTCTTC
CASSLASQGVDEQFF
>.|.|TRBV11-2|TRBJ2-5
TGTGCCAGCAGCTTAGAAGGGGCAGGTCAAGAGACCCAGTACTTC
CASSLEGAGQETQYF
>.|.|TRBV10-3|TRBJ1-2
TGTGCCATCAGTGACGGGGGGAACTATGGCTACACCTTC
CAISDGGNYGYTF
>few|.|TRBV9|TRBJ1-1
TGTGCCAGCAGCGTAGGGGTTGAGGACACTGAAGCTTTCTTT
CASSVGVEDTEAFF
>.|.|TRBV7-5|TRBJ2-1
TGTGCCAGAAGCTCCGGGGTAGCGGGAGGTCCCTCCTACAATGAGCAGTTCTTC
CARSSGVAGGPSYNEQFF
>few|.|TRBV5-4|TRBJ2-3
TGTGCCAGCAGCTTGGAATGGGCAAGCACAGATACGCAGTATTTT
CASSLEWASTDTQYF
>.|.|TRBV7-2|TRBJ2-2
TGTGCCAGCAGTTTTAATTCAGGGTACGCGAACACCGGGGAGCTGTTTTTT
CASSFNSGYANTGELFF
>.|.|TRBV28|TRBJ2-7
TGTGCCAGTCACTCGGGACAAAACTACGAGCAGTACTTC
CASHSGQNYEQYF
>.|TRBD2|TRBV5-1|TRBJ2-7
TGCGCCAGCAGCTTACTAGCGGGGGATACTTACGAGCAGTACTTC
CASSLLAGDTYEQYF
>few|TRBD1|TRBV6-5|TRBJ2-7
TGTGCCAGCAGGGGGACAGGGAACTACGAGCAGTACTTC
CASRGTGNYEQYF
>.|TRBD1|TRBV6-6|TRBJ2-7
TGTGCCAGCAGTGACCCCGGGACAGGGGACTTCGAGCAGTACTTC
CASSDPGTGDFEQYF
>.|.|TRBV28|TRBJ1-1
TGTGCCAGCAGTTACCCCCCGGTTGAGGGGGGGACTGAAGCTTTCTTT
CASSYPPVEGGTEAFF
>.|.|TRBV7-2|TRBJ2-1
TGTGCCAGCAGCTTAGCCACCGGACTCGAGCAGTTCTTC
CASSLATGLEQFF
>few|.|TRBV6-6|TRBJ2-3
TGTGCCAGCAGTTTCTCCCGAGATACGCAGTATTTT
CASSFSRDTQYF
>.|.|TRBV28|TRBJ1-4
TGTGCCAGCAGCTCCAATGAAAAACTGTTTTTT
CASSSNEKLFF